Shown below are 32 T cell receptor beta chains from a single sample sequenced in a study of T cell repertoires in cytomegalovirus infection. What these receptors recognize is not known. Via MiXCR, TCRdb re-called the reads, giving one row per CDR3 protein. The sample lists roughly 920,000 distinct CDR3 sequences, less than 40% seen once, with around 15% in the top ten. Sequencing used cultured CD8+ T cells from PBMCs, obtained from culture after CMV antigen stimulation. The receptor source for this set is a human donor in good health (CMV status not recorded). Some clones in this sample may be carry-over from other donors' samples.

This clonotype was observed a few times. The chain recombines TRBV11-3 with TRBJ2-5; D is perhaps TRBD2 (5 bases). Germline assignment: CDR1 SGHNT and CDR2 YENEEA. V was trimmed by 1 base and J by 5 bases, leaving 14 bases between them. This CDR3 spans 15 amino acids. In DNA form, the CDR3 reads TGTGCCAGCAGCTTAGGCACGGGGTCGCCGGAGACCCAGTACTTC. Protein product: CASSLGTGSPETQYF.

This clonotype was seen more than once but under ten times. The rearrangement joins TRBV14 to TRBJ2-2; no clear D gene. Germline lookup yields CDR1 SGHDN and CDR2 FVKESK. V was clipped by 8 bases and J by 5 bases, with 21 bases between them. The CDR3 extends over 16 amino acids. Here the CDR3 DNA reads TGTGCCAGCGGTGTGGAATACCCCCCGAGGACCGGGGAGCTGTTTTTT. It is translated as CASGVEYPPRTGELFF.

This clonotype has only a few counts. This chain links TRBV7-3 with TRBJ2-1; no clear D. Germline V gene lookup returns CDR1 SGHTA and CDR2 FQGTGA. The germline V and J ends were trimmed by 4 bases and 8 bases, with 9 bases remaining between them. This CDR3 spans 12 amino acids. The CDR3 here is CASSSQSYEQFF. The CDR3 DNA follows: TGTGCCAGCAGCTCGCAATCTTATGAGCAGTTCTTC.

The chain is built from TRBV5-6 and TRBJ2-1; TRBD1 matches 8 bases. J gave up 5 bases and V 3 bases, and 13 bases lay outside the gene matches. CDR3 size: 17 residues. Germline V CDR1 and CDR2: SGHDT, YYEEEE. The CDR3 region is CASSSLIGQGGHNEQFF. In nucleotides, the CDR3 is TGTGCCAGCAGCTCCCTGATCGGACAGGGCGGGCACAATGAGCAGTTCTTC.

The chain uses TRBV7-6 and TRBJ1-6, with 8 bases aligning to TRBD1. Germline V gene sequence: CDR1 SGHVS, CDR2 FNYEAQ. This CDR3 spans 14 amino acids. The J segment lost 10 bases and the V segment lost 5 bases, leaving 7 bases of the junction unmatched. The DNA of the CDR3 is TGTGCCAGCAGCCTACAGGGGGAAGGATCACCCCTCCACTTT. It translates to CASSLQGEGSPLHF.

This clonotype occurred many times. The chain recombines TRBV28 with TRBJ2-7, with a tentative D call TRBD2 (7 bases). This CDR3 region has 14 residues. V shed 9 bases and J shed 5 bases, with 20 bases lying between them. Germline lookup yields CDR1 MDHEN and CDR2 SYDVKM. The DNA for the CDR3 is TGTGCCAGTACCCAAGGGGGGGTAACGGACGAGCAGTACGTC. It encodes CASTQGGVTDEQYV.

This clonotype was recorded once. This rearrangement joins TRBV12-3 or TRBV12-4 to TRBJ2-1; D is perhaps TRBD2 (5 bases). The CDR3 has 13 amino acids. The ends were cut back, 4 bases at V and 9 bases at J, with 13 bases in the middle. The CDR3 coding sequence is TGTGCCAGCAGTTGGGGAGAGACGGGTGAGCAGTTCTTC. It specifies CASSWGETGEQFF.

The rearrangement links TRBV28 to TRBJ1-2, with TRBD1 matching over 9 bases. CDR3 size: 14 residues. Germline V gives CDR1 MDHEN, CDR2 SYDVKM. V shed 1 base, J shed 7 bases, and the junction held 4 bases outside the gene matches. CDR3 bases: TGTGCCAGCAGTTTATACAGGGGGCCCTCTGGCTACACCTTC. Amino acid sequence: CASSLYRGPSGYTF.

A few counts support this clonotype. V usage is TRBV7-8 and J usage is TRBJ2-7; D remains unclear. Germline lookup yields CDR1 SGHVS and CDR2 FQNEAQ. The CDR3 runs to 15 residues. V was clipped by 0 bases and J by 2 bases, with 11 bases between them. CDR3 coding DNA: TGTGCCAGCAGCTTAGCCCCCCGATCAACCTACGAGCAGTACTTC. As protein: CASSLAPRSTYEQYF.

This chain links TRBV4-2 with TRBJ2-4; D remains unclear. V lost 4 bases to trimming and J lost 2 bases, with 12 bases between them. CDR3 length equals 15 residues. The germline V gene has CDR1 LGHNA and CDR2 YNFKEQ. The CDR3 sequence: CASSPTRSPKNIQYF. DNA of the CDR3: TGTGCCAGCAGCCCCACCCGGAGTCCCAAAAACATTCAGTACTTC.

The chain recombines TRBV6-5 with TRBJ2-1; TRBD1 is a possible D gene (7 bases). Germline V gives CDR1 MNHEY, CDR2 SVGAGI. Trimming took 0 bases from V and 8 from J, leaving 20 bases between them. This CDR3 has 17 amino acids. CDR3 nucleotides: TGTGCCAGCAGTTACTCCGCGGGACAGCCCCAGTTGGATGAGCAGTTCTTC. Translated: CASSYSAGQPQLDEQFF.

This clonotype occurred a few times. This rearrangement joins TRBV28 to TRBJ1-2, with TRBD1 matching 8 bases. CDR1 is MDHEN, CDR2 SYDVKM, per germline. The CDR3 extends over 17 amino acids. With 6 bases clipped from V and 0 bases from J, the junction kept 12 bases outside the gene matches. CDR3 nucleotides: TGTGCCAGCAGCTCGACGGACAGGGTTTACGCTAACTATGGCTACACCTTC. Its translation is CASSSTDRVYANYGYTF.

In its sample, this clonotype was seen a few times. At one of its ends the junction is not consistent with the germline gene, which may arise from a read error. The chain has TRBV4-1 and TRBJ2-1, with 11 bases aligning to TRBD2. The CDR3 consists of 17 residues. The germline CDR1 and CDR2 sequences are MGHRA and YSYEKL. CDR3 protein: CASSQDLETSGVGEQFF. Written as DNA, the CDR3 is TGTGCCAGCAGCCAAGATCTTGAGACTAGCGGGGTGGGTGAGCAGTTCTTC.

To note about this clonotype: A much larger clone is a single base away; this may be a read error. The rearrangement links TRBV7-6 to TRBJ2-1; TRBD1 might be the D (5 bases). The CDR3 contains 12 residues. Germline V gene data show CDR1 as SGHVS and CDR2 as FNYEAQ. The CDR3 spells CASSLWGDDQFF. The CDR3 DNA reads TGTGCCAGCAGCTTATGGGGCGATGATCAGTTCTTC. Looking up the rest from reference TRBV7-6 and TRBJ2-1 gives the full variable domain: GAGVSQSPRYKVTKRGQDVALRCDPISGHVSLYWYRQALGQGPEFLTYFNYEAQQDKSGLPNDRFSAERPEGSISTLTIQRTEQRDSAMYRCASSLWGDDQFFGPGTRLTVL.

This clonotype showed up many times. CDR3 residues: CASSQDSYEQYV. CDR3 sequence (DNA): TGTGCCAGCAGCCAGGACAGCTACGAGCAGTACGTC. The chain has TRBV7-2 and TRBJ2-7; D perhaps matches TRBD1 (6 bases). Trimming shortened V by 5 bases and J by 3 bases, and 8 bases separated the two germline ends. From germline, CDR1 is SGHTA and CDR2 FQGNSA. The CDR3 runs to 12 residues.

There are a few counts of this clonotype. The CDR3 loop is CASSPYNTEAFF. DNA for the CDR3: TGTGCCAGCAGCCCCTATAACACTGAAGCTTTCTTT. The rearrangement links TRBV7-6 to TRBJ1-1; D gene unclear. Trimming left V 5 bases short and J 2 bases short, with 6 bases between. In germline, CDR1 is SGHVS, CDR2 FNYEAQ. CDR3 length equals 12 residues.

The chain recombines TRBV7-4 with TRBJ2-3, with 8 bases matching TRBD1. The V segment lost 6 bases and the J segment 5 bases; nucleotides outside the gene matches: 7. The CDR3 consists of 14 residues. The V gene's germline CDR1 is SGHVT and CDR2 SQSDAQ. The CDR3, as DNA: TGTGCCAGCAGTGCGACAGGGGCCATAGATACGCAGTATTTT. Protein: CASSATGAIDTQYF.

The V and J genes are TRBV7-9 and TRBJ1-3; 10 positions match TRBD1. Germline-derived CDR1 and CDR2 are SEHNR and FQNEAQ (reference sequence). V shed 6 bases and J 1 base; nucleotides not matched to a gene: 6. The length of the CDR3 is 16 residues. The CDR3 region is CASSRTGGDSGNTIYF. Here the CDR3 DNA reads TGTGCCAGCAGTCGGACAGGGGGGGATTCTGGAAACACCATATATTTT.

This sequence joins TRBV7-9 and TRBJ2-1; no clear D gene. V was clipped by 7 bases and J by 10 bases, with 14 bases between them. CDR1 is SEHNR, CDR2 FQNEAQ, per germline (reference sequence). The CDR3 spans 12 residues. CDR3 in DNA: TGTGCCAGCACCCTAGGTGGGCGAGAGCAGTTCTTC. The encoded protein is CASTLGGREQFF.

The chain links TRBV4-2 to TRBJ2-6, with D unresolved. V was pared by 2 bases and J by 3 bases, with 14 bases between. The germline V gene has CDR1 LGHNA and CDR2 YNFKEQ. The CDR3 runs to 17 residues. The CDR3 sequence: CASSQMVGVGGANVLTF. CDR3 nucleotide sequence: TGTGCCAGCAGCCAAATGGTTGGGGTTGGTGGGGCCAACGTCCTGACTTTC.

The chain has TRBV12-3 or TRBV12-4 and TRBJ2-3; 7 bases fit TRBD2. J lost 8 bases, V lost 3 bases, and 2 bases had no gene match. This CDR3 has 12 residues. This CDR3 is CASSFGTTTQYF. CDR3 coding DNA: TGTGCCAGCAGTTTTGGGACTACTACGCAGTATTTT.

This clonotype was picked up a small number of times. The gene calls are TRBV19 and TRBJ2-3; D is tentatively TRBD1 or TRBD2 (5 bases each). Trimming pared 9 bases from V and 2 bases from J, leaving 9 bases between. The V gene's germline CDR1 is LNHDA and CDR2 SQIVND (reference sequence). The CDR3 consists of 12 residues. The CDR3 DNA is TGTGCCAGCGAGGGGCCCACAGATACGCAGTATTTT. Translated, it gives CASEGPTDTQYF.

Ten or more counts support this clonotype. The chain couples TRBV27 to TRBJ2-5; a possible D gene is TRBD2 (5 bases). V was clipped by 2 bases and J by 5 bases, with 12 bases between them. Germline-derived CDR1 and CDR2 are MNHEY and SMNVEV (reference sequence). The CDR3 totals 14 residues. The DNA for the CDR3 is TGTGCCAGCAGTTTAAGAGGAGGTGGCGAGACCCAGTACTTC. This encodes CASSLRGGGETQYF.

This clonotype was counted many times. This chain connects TRBV7-2 to TRBJ1-1; D might be TRBD1 (5 bases). Germline V lookup: CDR1 SGHTA, CDR2 FQGNSA. V lost 3 bases and J 3 bases, leaving 14 bases between the germline ends. The CDR3 totals 15 residues. The CDR3 spells CASSFQGLKDTEAFF. DNA of the CDR3: TGTGCCAGCAGCTTTCAGGGTCTAAAGGACACTGAAGCTTTCTTT.

The chain employs TRBV10-3 and TRBJ1-2, with 7 bases that match TRBD1. Germline values: CDR1 ENHRY, CDR2 SYGVKD. The CDR3 sequence is 16 residues long. Trimming at V came to 0 bases and at J to 8 bases, leaving 12 bases not matched to a gene. DNA for the CDR3: TGTGCCATCAGTGAGTCGCTGGACAGGCAAATTAAAGGCTACACCTTC. As protein: CAISESLDRQIKGYTF.

This chain connects TRBV5-1 to TRBJ1-1; TRBD1 might be the D (5 bases). The germline V and J ends were trimmed by 7 bases and 1 base, with 11 bases remaining between them. From germline, CDR1 is SGHRS and CDR2 YFSETQ. CDR3 length: 13 residues. The CDR3 here is CASARQTNTEAFF. The CDR3 DNA sequence: TGCGCCAGCGCGCGACAGACGAACACTGAAGCTTTCTTT.

This clonotype turned up a few times. This rearrangement joins TRBV10-2 to TRBJ2-3; 10 bases fit TRBD2. The germline CDR1 and CDR2 sequences are WSHSY and SAAADI. This CDR3 has 16 amino acids. The junction had 12 bases not matched to a gene; V was cut back by 7 bases and J by 5 bases. CDR3 loop: CASTQRGGRGEDTQYF. The CDR3 nucleotides are TGCGCCAGCACCCAGCGGGGGGGCCGAGGGGAAGATACGCAGTATTTT.

The chain recombines TRBV20-1 with TRBJ2-7; tentatively, D is TRBD2 (5 bases). Trimming took off 3 bases at V and 3 bases at J, with 12 bases between the two ends. Per germline, CDR1 DFQATT and CDR2 SNEGSKA (reference sequence). The CDR3 extends over 13 amino acids. Here the CDR3 DNA reads TGCAGTGCTAGGGCGGAGGCGAACTACGAGCAGTACGTC. Amino acid sequence: CSARAEANYEQYV.

V gene TRBV20-1 combines with J gene TRBJ1-5, with TRBD1 identical over 7 bases. Germline V gene lookup returns CDR1 DFQATT and CDR2 SNEGSKA (reference sequence). With 7 bases clipped from V and 3 bases from J, the junction kept 18 bases outside the gene matches. The CDR3 spans 17 residues. CDR3 sequence reads: CSVLGEAGTVVNQPQHF. Here the CDR3 DNA reads TGCAGTGTCTTGGGGGAAGCCGGGACAGTTGTCAATCAGCCCCAGCATTTT.

V usage is TRBV20-1 and J usage is TRBJ2-5; the match to TRBD1 covers 11 bases. The junction had 9 bases not matched to a gene; V was cut back by 1 base and J by 5 bases. The CDR3 runs 16 residues. CDR1 and CDR2 (germline): DFQATT, SNEGSKA (reference sequence). CDR3 residues: CSARGLGQGGGETQYF. DNA of the CDR3: TGCAGTGCTAGAGGCTTGGGACAGGGGGGCGGGGAGACCCAGTACTTC.

The rearrangement joins TRBV6-6 to TRBJ1-6; 7 nucleotides agree with TRBD1. This CDR3 contains 17 residues. The V gene end was trimmed by 6 bases and the J gene end by 0 bases; junction bases not matched to a gene: 8. Germline V gives CDR1 MNHNY, CDR2 SVGAGI (reference sequence). DNA for the CDR3: TGTGCCAGCAGCTCAGGGACAGCGAGCTCCTATAATTCACCCCTCCACTTT. Its translation is CASSSGTASSYNSPLHF.

This clonotype has more than one count but fewer than ten. An end of the junction differs from the germline gene, which may be a read error. The J gene is TRBJ2-5, the V gene TRBV12-3 or TRBV12-4, with D possibly being TRBD1 or TRBD2 (5 bases each). The CDR3 covers 11 residues. The CDR3 nucleotides are TGTGCCAGCAGCCTCGGGACCGGACGGGAATTC. Protein: CASSLGTGREF.